The source of this TCR beta chain is a study of blood T cells in healthy people across ages. Findings and limits, study-wide: It was the long-lived donors that had more naive CD4+ cells and higher diversity than aged donors. Unsorted PBMC input precluded a conclusive naive versus antigen-experienced comparison.

The second PCR ran about 6 to 11 cycles with a sample-barcoded 5' primer and J-beta primers. Researchers report that each sample yielded at least 2.5 million CDR3-containing paired-end reads. TCRdb redid the calling of the 5' RACE reads with MiXCR, one entry per CDR3 protein. The profile covers around 1.5 million distinct CDR3 sequences, with about 32% appearing a single time and around 11% taken by the ten largest. This clonotype has more than one count but fewer than ten. No antigen is known for it. The CDR3 sequence is 11 residues long. V was shortened by 10 bases and J by 7 bases, with 13 bases between the two germline ends. Germline V gene data show CDR1 as SNHLY and CDR2 as FYNNEI.

This chain uses TRBV2 with TRBJ1-2, with D perhaps matching TRBD1 (6 bases). The TCR sequence derives from a woman in her thirties in good health. Material: blood. In nucleotides, the CDR3 is TGTGCCACCGGGACAAACGCTGGCTACACCTTC. It is translated as CATGTNAGYTF.